The clone carrying this T cell receptor beta chain was detected once. Its antigen is still unknown. The sample originates from a study of a mutant IDH1 vaccine in newly diagnosed glioma. Study-level information: V12 took place at week 35, and V13 at week 47.

Study-wide findings and caveats: Seemingly, top peripheral T cell clonotype changes bore no relation to pseudoprogression. Across multiple MHC alleles, 93.3% of patients had vaccine-induced responses.

TCRdb's copy holds only in-frame clones and misses some; the assay was immunoSEQ multiplex PCR. The sample holds tens of thousands of clones; roughly 84% are singletons and the top ten take roughly 2.8%. Specified time point: week 47, end of study. Vaccinated patients received 300 ug of mutant IDH1 20-mer peptide per dose, with topical imiquimod. This CDR3 is 13 amino acids long. The germline V and J ends were trimmed by 4 bases and 7 bases, with 10 bases remaining between them. Germline CDR1 is LNHDA and CDR2 is SQIVND (reference sequence). The sequence came from a middle-aged man with glioma. Sample: PBMCs, taken from a glioma patient whose treatment included an IDH1 peptide vaccine. V gene TRBV19 combines with J gene TRBJ2-2; possibly TRBD1 for D (5 bases). The CDR3 nucleotides are TGTGCCAGTAGTACCCCAGGGAACGGGGAGCTGTTTTTT. Translated: CASSTPGNGELFF.